The 3 T cell receptor beta chains listed next were all sequenced from one sample in a study of early T cells in non-severe SARS-CoV-2 infection. MiXCR, applied by TCRdb to the 5' RACE reads, yields one record per CDR3 protein. The table includes some 60,000 distinct CDR3 sequences, roughly 13% detected once. The sequencing sample was made of whole blood. These receptors originate from an adult who was a healthcare worker with PCR-confirmed SARS-CoV-2 infection or an uninfected control (not recorded which).

This rearrangement joins TRBV6-1 to TRBJ2-7, with D perhaps matching TRBD1 or TRBD2 (6 bases each). This CDR3 has 15 amino acids. Trimming pared 2 bases from V and 1 base from J, leaving 12 bases between. The germline V gene has CDR1 MNHNS and CDR2 SASEGT. CDR3 residues: CASSELGGISYEQYF. In DNA, the CDR3 is TGTGCCAGCAGTGAATTGGGGGGCATATCCTACGAGCAGTACTTC.

This clonotype was observed many times. The CDR3 loop reads CSVDEDRGGTEAFF. In DNA form, the CDR3 reads TGCAGCGTTGATGAGGACAGGGGTGGCACTGAAGCTTTCTTT. The chain combines TRBV29-1 with TRBJ1-1, with 9 bases lining up with TRBD1. CDR3 length: 14 residues. Looked up from germline, CDR1 is SQVTM and CDR2 is ANQGSEA. The V and J ends lost 3 bases and 4 bases, in that order; junction bases with no gene match: 6.

V is TRBV6-6 and J is TRBJ2-1; 8 nucleotides align to TRBD1. This CDR3 is built from 16 residues. From germline, CDR1 is MNHNY and CDR2 SVGAGI (reference sequence). Trimming took 2 bases from V and 3 from J; bases not matched to a gene: 6. The CDR3 spells CASSYTGTGVYNEQFF. CDR3 sequence (DNA): TGTGCCAGCAGTTACACCGGGACAGGTGTCTACAATGAGCAGTTCTTC.